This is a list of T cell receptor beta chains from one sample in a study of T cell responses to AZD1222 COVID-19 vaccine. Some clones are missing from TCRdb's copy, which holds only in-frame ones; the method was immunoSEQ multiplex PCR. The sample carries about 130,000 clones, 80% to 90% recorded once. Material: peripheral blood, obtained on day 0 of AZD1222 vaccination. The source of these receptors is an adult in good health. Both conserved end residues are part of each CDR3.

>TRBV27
CASRRFGQGPYAAQYF
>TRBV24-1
CATSEPGRDEQFF
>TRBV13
CASSLGGWGETQYF
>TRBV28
CASSLGSGRASYEQYF
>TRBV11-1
CASSFFGNTIYF
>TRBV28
CASRTSSGNTIYF
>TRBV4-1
CASSQDMAHNTDTQYF
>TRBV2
CAEARDRYNSPLHF
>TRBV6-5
CASSPDSYTDTQYF
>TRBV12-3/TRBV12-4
CASTLGGGNTIYF
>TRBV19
CASAGKSNQPQHF
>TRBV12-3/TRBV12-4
CASSTVDYGYTF
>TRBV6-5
CASSSGMDTEAFF
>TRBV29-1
CSVEEGGGQPQHF
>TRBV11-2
CASTSATGGYGYTF
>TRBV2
CASRVGDLSNQPQHF